The count of the clone carrying this T cell receptor beta chain is one. Its antigen is as yet unknown. PCR used 60 Vbeta primers and 13 Jbeta primers. Here immunoSEQ multiplex PCR was the method, and the copy in TCRdb shows in-frame clones only, minus some. The data show 150,000 to 200,000 clones, approximately 72% seen once. Germline V lookup: CDR1 SGHDT, CDR2 YYEEEE. The CDR3 is made up of 15 amino acids. V was clipped by 0 bases and J by 0 bases, with 7 bases between them. This record belongs to a study of cytomegalovirus exposure and HLA in healthy donors. Study-wide context: Falling in the Caucasian-associated ancestry cluster were about four fifths of 398 genotyped donors.

Whole-study findings and limits: Later analysis suggested links between common viral pathogens and several top significant clusters.

V usage is TRBV5-6 and J usage is TRBJ1-5, with D hard to call. Sequenced sample: PBMCs. The sequence was obtained from a man in his forties or fifties in good health and CMV-seropositive. Written as DNA, the CDR3 is TGTGCCAGCAGCTTGGGGCGGATTAGCAATCAGCCCCAGCATTTT. Translated, it gives CASSLGRISNQPQHF.